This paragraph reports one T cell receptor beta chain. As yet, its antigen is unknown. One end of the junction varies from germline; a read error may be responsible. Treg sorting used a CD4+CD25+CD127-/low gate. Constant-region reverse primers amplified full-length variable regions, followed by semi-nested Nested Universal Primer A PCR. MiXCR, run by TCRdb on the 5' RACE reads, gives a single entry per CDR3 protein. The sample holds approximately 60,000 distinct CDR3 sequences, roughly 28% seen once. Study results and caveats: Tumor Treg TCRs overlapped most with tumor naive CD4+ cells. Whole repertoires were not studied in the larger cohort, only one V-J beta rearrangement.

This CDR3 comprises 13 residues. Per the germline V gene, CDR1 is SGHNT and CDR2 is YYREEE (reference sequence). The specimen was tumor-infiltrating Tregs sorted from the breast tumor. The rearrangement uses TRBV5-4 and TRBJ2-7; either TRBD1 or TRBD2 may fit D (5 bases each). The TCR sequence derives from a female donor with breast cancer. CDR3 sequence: CASSWLGVDEQYF. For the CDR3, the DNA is TGTGCAAGCAGCTGGCTGGGGGTTGACGAGCAGTACTTC. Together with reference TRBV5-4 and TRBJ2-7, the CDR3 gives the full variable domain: ETGVTQSPTHLIKTRGQQVTLRCSSQSGHNTVSWYQQALGQGPQFIFQYYREEENGRGNFPPRFSGLQFPNYSSELNVNALELDDSALYLCASSWLGVDEQYFGPGTRLTVT.